This TCR beta chain came from a study of T cell clones after liver transplantation. Study background: Liver transplant recipients had immunosuppression withdrawal attempted within 2 years. HCV positivity affected three of eight recipients; the rest lacked autoimmune or viral indications.

Clones were read by immunoSEQ multiplex PCR, and TCRdb kept only the in-frame ones, dropping some. The data hold tens of thousands of clones, with roughly 80% observed a single time. This clone was seen a handful of times. Looked up from germline, CDR1 is MGHRA and CDR2 is YSYEKL. Trimming at V came to 0 bases and at J to 6 bases, leaving 9 bases not matched to a gene. The CDR3 runs 16 residues. The receptor comes from a human patient who received a liver transplant. The T cells may come from the graft donor. The specimen comprised CD4+ T cells from blood, sampled 48 months after liver transplant. The chain is built from TRBV4-1 and TRBJ1-2; 8 bases are a match to TRBD1. CDR3: CASSQDPGTGRDGYTF. In nucleotides, the CDR3 is TGCGCCAGCAGCCAAGATCCCGGGACAGGAAGGGATGGCTACACCTTC.